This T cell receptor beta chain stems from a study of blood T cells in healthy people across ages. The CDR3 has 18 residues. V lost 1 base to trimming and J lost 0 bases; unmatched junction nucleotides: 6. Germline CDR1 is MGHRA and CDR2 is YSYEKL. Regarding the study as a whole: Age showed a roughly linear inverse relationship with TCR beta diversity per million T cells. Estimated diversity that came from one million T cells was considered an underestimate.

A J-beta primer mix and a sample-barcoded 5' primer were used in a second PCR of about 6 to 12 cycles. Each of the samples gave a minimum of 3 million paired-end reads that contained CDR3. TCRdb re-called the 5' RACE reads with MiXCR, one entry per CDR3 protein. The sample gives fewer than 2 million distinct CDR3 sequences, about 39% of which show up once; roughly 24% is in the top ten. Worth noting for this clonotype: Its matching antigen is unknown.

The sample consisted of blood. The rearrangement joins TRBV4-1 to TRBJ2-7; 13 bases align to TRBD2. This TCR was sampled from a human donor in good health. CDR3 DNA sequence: TGCGCCAGCAGCCAAGGACTAGCGGGGGGCCCTAGCTCCTACGAGCAGTACTTC. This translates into CASSQGLAGGPSSYEQYF.